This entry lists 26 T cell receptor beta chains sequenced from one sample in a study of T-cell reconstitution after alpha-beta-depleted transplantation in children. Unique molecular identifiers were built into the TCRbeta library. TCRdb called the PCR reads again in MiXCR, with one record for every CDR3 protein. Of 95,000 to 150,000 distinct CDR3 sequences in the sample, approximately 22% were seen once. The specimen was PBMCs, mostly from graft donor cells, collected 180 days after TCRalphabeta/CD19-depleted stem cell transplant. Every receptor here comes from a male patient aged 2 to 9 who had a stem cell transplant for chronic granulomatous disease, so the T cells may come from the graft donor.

The CDR3 spells CASSPNGYEQYF. Here the CDR3 DNA reads TGTGCCAGCAGCCCCAATGGATACGAGCAGTACTTC. The chain carries TRBV7-9 and TRBJ2-7; D unclear. The CDR3 runs 12 residues. CDR1 and CDR2 (germline): SEHNR, FQNEAQ (reference sequence). With 5 bases removed from V and 4 bases from J, the gap between germline ends came to 9 bases.

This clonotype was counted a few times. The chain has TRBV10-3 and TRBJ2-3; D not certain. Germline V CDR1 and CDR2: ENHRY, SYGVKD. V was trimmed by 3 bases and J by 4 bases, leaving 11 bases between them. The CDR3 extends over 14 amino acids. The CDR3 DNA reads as TGTGCCATCAGTGAACAAATCGGGTCAGATACGCAGTATTTT. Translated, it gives CAISEQIGSDTQYF.

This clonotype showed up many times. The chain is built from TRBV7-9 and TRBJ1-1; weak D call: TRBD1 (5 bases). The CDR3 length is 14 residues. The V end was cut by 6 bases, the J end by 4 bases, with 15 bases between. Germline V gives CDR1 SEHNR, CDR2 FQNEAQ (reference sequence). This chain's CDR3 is CASRPAPRGTEAFF. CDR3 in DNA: TGTGCCAGCAGACCTGCCCCGAGGGGCACTGAAGCTTTCTTT.

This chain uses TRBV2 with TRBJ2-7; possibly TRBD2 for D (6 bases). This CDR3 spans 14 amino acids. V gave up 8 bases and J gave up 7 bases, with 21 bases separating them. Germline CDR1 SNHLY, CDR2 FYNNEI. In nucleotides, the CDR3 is TGTGCCAGCTACCGTGACGGGACTTCAATGGAGCAGTACTTC. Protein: CASYRDGTSMEQYF.

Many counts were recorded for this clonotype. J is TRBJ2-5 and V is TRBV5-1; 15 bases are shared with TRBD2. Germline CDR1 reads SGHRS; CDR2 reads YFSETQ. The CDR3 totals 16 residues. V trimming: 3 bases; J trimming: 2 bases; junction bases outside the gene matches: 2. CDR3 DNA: TGCGCCAGCAGCTGGGGACTAGCGGGGGGACAAGAGACCCAGTACTTC. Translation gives CASSWGLAGGQETQYF.

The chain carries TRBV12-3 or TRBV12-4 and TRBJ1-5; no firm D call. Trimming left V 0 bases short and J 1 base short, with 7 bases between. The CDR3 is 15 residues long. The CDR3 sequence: CASSLAGRSNQPQHF. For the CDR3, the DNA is TGTGCCAGCAGTTTAGCGGGAAGGAGCAATCAGCCCCAGCATTTT.

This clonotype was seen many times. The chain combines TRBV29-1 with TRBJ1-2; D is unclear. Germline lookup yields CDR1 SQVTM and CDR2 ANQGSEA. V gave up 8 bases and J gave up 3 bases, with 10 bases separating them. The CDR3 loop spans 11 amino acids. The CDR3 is CSLLGDYGYTF. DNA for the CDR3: TGCAGCTTGCTAGGCGACTATGGCTACACCTTC.

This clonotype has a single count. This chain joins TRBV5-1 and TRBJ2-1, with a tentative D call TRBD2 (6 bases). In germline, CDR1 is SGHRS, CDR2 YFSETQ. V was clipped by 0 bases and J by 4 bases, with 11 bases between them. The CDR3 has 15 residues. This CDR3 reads CASSLVRESYNEQFF. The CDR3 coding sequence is TGCGCCAGCAGCTTGGTTCGGGAGTCTTACAATGAGCAGTTCTTC.

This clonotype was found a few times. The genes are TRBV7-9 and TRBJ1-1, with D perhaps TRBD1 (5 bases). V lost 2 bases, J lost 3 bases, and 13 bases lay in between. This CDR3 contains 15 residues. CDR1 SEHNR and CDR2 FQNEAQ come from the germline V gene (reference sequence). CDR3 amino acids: CASSLIGRGDTEAFF. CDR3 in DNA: TGTGCCAGCAGCTTAATAGGCCGGGGGGACACTGAAGCTTTCTTT.

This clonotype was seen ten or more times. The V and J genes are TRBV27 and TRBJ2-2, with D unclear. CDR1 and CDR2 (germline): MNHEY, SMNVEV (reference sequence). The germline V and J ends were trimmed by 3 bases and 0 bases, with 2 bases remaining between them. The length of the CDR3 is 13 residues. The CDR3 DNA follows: TGTGCCAGCAGTTTTGCGAACACCGGGGAGCTGTTTTTT. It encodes CASSFANTGELFF.

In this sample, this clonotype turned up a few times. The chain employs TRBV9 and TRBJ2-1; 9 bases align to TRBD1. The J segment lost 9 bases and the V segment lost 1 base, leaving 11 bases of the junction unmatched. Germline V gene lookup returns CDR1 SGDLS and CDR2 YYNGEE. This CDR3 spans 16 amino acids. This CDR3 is CASSVISGQGFGEQFF. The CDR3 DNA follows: TGTGCCAGCAGCGTAATCTCCGGACAGGGGTTTGGTGAGCAGTTCTTC.

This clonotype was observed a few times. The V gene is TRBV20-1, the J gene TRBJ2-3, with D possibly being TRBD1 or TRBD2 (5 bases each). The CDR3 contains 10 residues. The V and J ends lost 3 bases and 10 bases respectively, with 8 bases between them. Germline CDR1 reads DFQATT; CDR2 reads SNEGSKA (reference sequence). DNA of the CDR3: TGCAGTGCTAGGGGGGATCCGCAGTATTTT. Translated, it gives CSARGDPQYF.

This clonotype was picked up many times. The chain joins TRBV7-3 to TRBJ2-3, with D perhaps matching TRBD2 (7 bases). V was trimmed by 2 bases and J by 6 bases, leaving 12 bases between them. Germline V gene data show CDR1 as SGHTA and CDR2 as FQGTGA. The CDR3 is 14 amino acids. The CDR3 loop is CASSLEGGPDTQYF. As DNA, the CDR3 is TGTGCCAGCAGCTTAGAGGGGGGGCCGGATACGCAGTATTTT.

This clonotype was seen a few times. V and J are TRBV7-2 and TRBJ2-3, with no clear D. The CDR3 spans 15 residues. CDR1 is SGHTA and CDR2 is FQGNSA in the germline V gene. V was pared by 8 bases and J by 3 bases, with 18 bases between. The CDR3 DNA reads TGTGCCAGCGAGAGAGAAGGCCGGCGTACAGATACGCAGTATTTT. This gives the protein CASEREGRRTDTQYF.

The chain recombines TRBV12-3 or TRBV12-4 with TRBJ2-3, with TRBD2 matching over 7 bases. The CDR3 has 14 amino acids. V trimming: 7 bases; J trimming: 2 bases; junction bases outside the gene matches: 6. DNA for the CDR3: TGTGCCAGCAACCGCCGGGAGGACACAGATACGCAGTATTTT. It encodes CASNRREDTDTQYF.

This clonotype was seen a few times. Written as DNA, the CDR3 is TGTGCCAGCAGCCCAACGGGTGGGGAGACCCAGTACTTC. Protein: CASSPTGGETQYF. The chain couples TRBV12-3 or TRBV12-4 to TRBJ2-5, with unresolved D. The CDR3 is made up of 13 amino acids. Trimming stripped 6 bases from V and 5 bases from J, with 13 bases between.

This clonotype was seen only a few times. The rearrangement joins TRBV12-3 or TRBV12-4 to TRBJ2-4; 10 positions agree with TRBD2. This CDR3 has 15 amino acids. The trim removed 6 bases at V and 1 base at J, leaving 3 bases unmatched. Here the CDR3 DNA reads TGTGCCAGCAGCCCGACTAGCGGGGCCAAAAACATTCAGTACTTC. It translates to CASSPTSGAKNIQYF.

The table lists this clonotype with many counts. CDR3 DNA sequence: TGCAGTGCTGCTAAGTCTAGCGGGAGTACGACAGATACGCAGTATTTT. Translated, it gives CSAAKSSGSTTDTQYF. The chain is built from TRBV20-1 and TRBJ2-3; 10 bases map to TRBD2. CDR3 size: 16 residues. Trimming at V came to 5 bases and at J to 3 bases, leaving 11 bases not matched to a gene. Germline assignment: CDR1 DFQATT and CDR2 SNEGSKA (reference sequence).

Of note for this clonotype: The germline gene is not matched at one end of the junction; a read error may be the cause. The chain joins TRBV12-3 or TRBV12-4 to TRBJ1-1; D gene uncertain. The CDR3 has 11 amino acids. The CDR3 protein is CASRKSGLFSF. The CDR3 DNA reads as TGTGCCAGCAGAAAATCAGGCCTTTTTTCCTTT.

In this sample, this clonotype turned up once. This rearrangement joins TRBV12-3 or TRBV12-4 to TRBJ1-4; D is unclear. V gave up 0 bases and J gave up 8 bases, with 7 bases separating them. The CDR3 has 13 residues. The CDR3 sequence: CASSLAGREKLFF. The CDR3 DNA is TGTGCCAGCAGTTTAGCTGGGCGAGAAAAACTGTTTTTT.

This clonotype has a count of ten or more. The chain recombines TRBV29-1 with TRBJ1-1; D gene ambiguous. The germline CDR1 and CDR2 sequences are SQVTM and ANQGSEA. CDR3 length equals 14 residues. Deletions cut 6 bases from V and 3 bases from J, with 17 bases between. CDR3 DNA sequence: TGCAGCGTGAAACTGGGATTTGCGGACACTGAAGCTTTCTTT. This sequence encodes CSVKLGFADTEAFF.

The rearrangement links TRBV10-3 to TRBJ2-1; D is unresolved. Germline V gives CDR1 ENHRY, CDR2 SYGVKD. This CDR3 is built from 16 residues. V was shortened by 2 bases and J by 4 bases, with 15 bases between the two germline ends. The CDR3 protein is CAISEIWQSSYNEQFF. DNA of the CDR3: TGTGCCATCAGTGAGATTTGGCAGAGCTCGTACAATGAGCAGTTCTTC.

CDR3 sequence (DNA): TGCAGTGCTAGAAACGATAAAGGGACAGGGGTCTATGGCTACACCTTC. Protein sequence: CSARNDKGTGVYGYTF. The chain is built from TRBV20-1 and TRBJ1-2, with 10 bases lining up with TRBD1. Germline CDR1 and CDR2: DFQATT and SNEGSKA (reference sequence). The CDR3 has 16 residues. V lost 2 bases to trimming and J lost 4 bases; unmatched junction nucleotides: 10.

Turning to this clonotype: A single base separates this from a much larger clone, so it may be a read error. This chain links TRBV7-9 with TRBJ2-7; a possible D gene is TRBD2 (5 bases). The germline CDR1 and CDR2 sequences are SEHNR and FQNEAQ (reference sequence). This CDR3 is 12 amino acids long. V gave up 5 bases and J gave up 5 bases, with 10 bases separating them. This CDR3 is CASSPGNHEQYF. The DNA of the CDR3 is TGTGCCAGCAGCCCCGGGAACCACGAGCAGTACTTC.

CDR3 bases: TGTGCCAGCAGCTTAGCGTTGGGGGATATGGCCAAAAACATTCAGTACTTC. The encoded protein is CASSLALGDMAKNIQYF. The chain joins TRBV11-1 to TRBJ2-4; D could derive from TRBD1 or TRBD2 (5 bases each). In germline, CDR1 is SGHAT, CDR2 FQDESV (reference sequence). The CDR3 sequence is 17 residues long. V lost 0 bases and J 1 base, leaving 13 bases between the germline ends.

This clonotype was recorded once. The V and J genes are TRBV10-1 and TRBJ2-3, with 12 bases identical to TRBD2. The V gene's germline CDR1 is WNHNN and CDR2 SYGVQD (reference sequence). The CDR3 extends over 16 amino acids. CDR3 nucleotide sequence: TGCGCTCTAACTAGCGGGGGGCCGACTAGCACAGATACGCAGTATTTT. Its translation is CALTSGGPTSTDTQYF.